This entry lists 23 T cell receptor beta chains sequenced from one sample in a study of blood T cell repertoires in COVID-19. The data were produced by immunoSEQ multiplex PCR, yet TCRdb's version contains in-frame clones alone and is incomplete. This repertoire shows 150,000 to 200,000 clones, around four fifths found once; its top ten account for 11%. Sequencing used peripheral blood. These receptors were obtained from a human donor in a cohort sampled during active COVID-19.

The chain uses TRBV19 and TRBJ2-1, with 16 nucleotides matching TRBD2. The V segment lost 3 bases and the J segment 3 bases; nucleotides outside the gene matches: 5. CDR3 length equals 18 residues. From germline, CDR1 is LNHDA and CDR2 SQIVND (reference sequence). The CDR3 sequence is CASSMGLAGGQGYNEQFF. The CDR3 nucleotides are TGTGCCAGTAGTATGGGACTAGCGGGAGGGCAAGGCTACAATGAGCAGTTCTTC. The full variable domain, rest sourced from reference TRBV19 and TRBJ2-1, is DGGITQSPKYLFRKEGQNVTLSCEQNLNHDAMYWYRQDPGQGLRLIYYSQIVNDFQKGDIAEGYSVSREKKESFPLTVTSAQKNPTAFYLCASSMGLAGGQGYNEQFFGPGTRLTVL.

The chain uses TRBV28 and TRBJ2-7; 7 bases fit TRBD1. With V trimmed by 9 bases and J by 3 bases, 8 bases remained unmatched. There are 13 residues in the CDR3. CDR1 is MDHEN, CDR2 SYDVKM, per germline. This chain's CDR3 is CASAQGQNYEQYF. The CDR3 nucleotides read TGTGCCAGTGCCCAGGGACAGAACTACGAGCAGTACTTC. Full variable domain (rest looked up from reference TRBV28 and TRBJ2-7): DVKVTQSSRYLVKRTGEKVFLECVQDMDHENMFWYRQDPGLGLRLIYFSYDVKMKEKGDIPEGYSVSREKKERFSLILESASTNQTSMYLCASAQGQNYEQYFGPGTRLTVT.

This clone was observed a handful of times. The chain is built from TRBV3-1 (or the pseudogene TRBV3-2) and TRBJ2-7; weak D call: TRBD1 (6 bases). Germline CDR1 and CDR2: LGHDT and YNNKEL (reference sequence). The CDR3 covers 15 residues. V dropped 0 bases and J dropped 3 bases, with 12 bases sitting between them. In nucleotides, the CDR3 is TGTGCCAGCAGCCAAGAAATCGGCAGGGGCTACGAGCAGTACTTC. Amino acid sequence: CASSQEIGRGYEQYF.

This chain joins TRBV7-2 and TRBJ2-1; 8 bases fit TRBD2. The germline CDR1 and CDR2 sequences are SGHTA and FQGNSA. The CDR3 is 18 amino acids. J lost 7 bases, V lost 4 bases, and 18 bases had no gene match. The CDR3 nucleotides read TGTGCCAGCAGCTCCCGGGCAGCGGGGGCAAGTGGCGGGAATGAGCAGTTCTTC. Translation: CASSSRAAGASGGNEQFF.

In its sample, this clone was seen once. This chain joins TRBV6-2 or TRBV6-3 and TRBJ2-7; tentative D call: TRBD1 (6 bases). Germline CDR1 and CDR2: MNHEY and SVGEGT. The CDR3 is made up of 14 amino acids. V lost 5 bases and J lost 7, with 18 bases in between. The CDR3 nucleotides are TGTGCCAGCAGTCGAAGGACAGCCTCGCGGGAGCAGTACTTC. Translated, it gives CASSRRTASREQYF.

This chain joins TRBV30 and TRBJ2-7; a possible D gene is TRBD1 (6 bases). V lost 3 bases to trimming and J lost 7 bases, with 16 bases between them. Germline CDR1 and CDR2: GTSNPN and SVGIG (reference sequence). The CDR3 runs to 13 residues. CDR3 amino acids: CAWSGQTSREQYF. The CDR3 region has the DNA TGTGCCTGGAGCGGACAGACCTCTCGGGAGCAGTACTTC.

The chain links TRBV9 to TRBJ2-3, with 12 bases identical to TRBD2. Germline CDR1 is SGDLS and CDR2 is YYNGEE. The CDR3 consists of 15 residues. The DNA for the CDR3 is TGTGCAGGAGCGGCTAGCGGGGGGGCAGGAGATACGCAGTATTTT. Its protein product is CAGAASGGAGDTQYF.

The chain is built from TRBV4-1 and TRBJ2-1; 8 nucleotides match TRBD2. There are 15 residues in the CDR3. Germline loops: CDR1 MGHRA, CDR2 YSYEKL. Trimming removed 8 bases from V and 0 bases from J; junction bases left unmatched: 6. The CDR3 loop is CASSPGGASYNEQFF. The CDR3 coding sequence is TGCGCCAGCTCTCCCGGGGGGGCCTCCTACAATGAGCAGTTCTTC.

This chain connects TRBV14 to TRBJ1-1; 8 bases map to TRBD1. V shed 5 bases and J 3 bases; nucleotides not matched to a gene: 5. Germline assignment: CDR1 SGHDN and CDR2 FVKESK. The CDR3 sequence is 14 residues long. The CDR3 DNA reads TGTGCCAGCAGCTTCGGACAGGGTCACACTGAAGCTTTCTTT. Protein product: CASSFGQGHTEAFF.

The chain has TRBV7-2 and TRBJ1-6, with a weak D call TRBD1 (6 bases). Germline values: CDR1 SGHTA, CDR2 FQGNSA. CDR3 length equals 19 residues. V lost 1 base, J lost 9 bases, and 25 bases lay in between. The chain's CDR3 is CASSLGAGPTTGIGSPLHF. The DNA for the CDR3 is TGTGCCAGCAGCTTAGGGGCCGGACCCACCACAGGGATTGGTTCACCCCTCCACTTT. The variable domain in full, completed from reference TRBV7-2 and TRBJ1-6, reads GAGVSQSPSNKVTEKGKDVELRCDPISGHTALYWYRQSLGQGLEFLIYFQGNSAPDKSGLPSDRFSAERTGGSVSTLTIQRTQQEDSAVYLCASSLGAGPTTGIGSPLHFGNGTRLTVT.

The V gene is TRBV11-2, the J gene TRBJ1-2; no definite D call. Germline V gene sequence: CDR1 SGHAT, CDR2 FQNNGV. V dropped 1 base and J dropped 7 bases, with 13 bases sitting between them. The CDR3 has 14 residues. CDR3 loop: CASSLGRDEGGYTF. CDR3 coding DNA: TGTGCCAGCAGCTTAGGACGGGATGAGGGTGGCTACACCTTC.

In DNA form, the CDR3 reads TGCAGCGCGTCCGGGACTCTGCCCTACGAGCAGTACTTC. Amino acid sequence: CSASGTLPYEQYF. The rearrangement joins TRBV29-1 to TRBJ2-7, with a weak D call TRBD2 (6 bases). V was trimmed by 7 bases and J by 2 bases, leaving 15 bases between them. Germline V gene lookup returns CDR1 SQVTM and CDR2 ANQGSEA. The length of the CDR3 is 13 residues.

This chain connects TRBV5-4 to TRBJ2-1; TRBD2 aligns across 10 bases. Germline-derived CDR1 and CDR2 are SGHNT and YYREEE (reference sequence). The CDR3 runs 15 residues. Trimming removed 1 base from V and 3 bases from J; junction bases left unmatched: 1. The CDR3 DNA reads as TGTGCCAGCAGCTTGACTAGCGGGGTCTACAATGAGCAGTTCTTC. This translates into CASSLTSGVYNEQFF.

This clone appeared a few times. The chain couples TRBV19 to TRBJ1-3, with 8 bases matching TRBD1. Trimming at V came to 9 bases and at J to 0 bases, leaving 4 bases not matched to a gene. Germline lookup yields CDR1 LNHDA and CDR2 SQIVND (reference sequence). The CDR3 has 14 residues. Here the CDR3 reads CASEDRASGNTIYF. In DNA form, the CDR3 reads TGTGCCAGCGAGGACAGGGCCTCTGGAAACACCATATATTTT.

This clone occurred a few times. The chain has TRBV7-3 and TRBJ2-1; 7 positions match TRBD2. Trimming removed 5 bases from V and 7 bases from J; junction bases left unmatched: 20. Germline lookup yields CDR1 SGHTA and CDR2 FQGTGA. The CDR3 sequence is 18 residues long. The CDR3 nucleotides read TGTGCCAGCAGCAAACGGGGAAGTAGGACTAGGTTCGTGAATGAGCAGTTCTTC. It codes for CASSKRGSRTRFVNEQFF.

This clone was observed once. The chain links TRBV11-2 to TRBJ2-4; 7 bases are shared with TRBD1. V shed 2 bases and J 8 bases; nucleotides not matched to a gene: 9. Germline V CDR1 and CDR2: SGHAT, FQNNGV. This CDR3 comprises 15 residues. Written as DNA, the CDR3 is TGTGCCAGCAGCTTACTACAGGGGCCCGGGGACATTCAGTACTTC. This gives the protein CASSLLQGPGDIQYF.

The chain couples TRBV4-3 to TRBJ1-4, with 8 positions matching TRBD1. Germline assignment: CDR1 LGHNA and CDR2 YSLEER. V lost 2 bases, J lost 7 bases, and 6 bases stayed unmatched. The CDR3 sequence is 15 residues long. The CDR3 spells CASSQRQGSGEKLFF. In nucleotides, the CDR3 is TGCGCCAGCAGCCAACGACAGGGGAGCGGTGAAAAACTGTTTTTT.

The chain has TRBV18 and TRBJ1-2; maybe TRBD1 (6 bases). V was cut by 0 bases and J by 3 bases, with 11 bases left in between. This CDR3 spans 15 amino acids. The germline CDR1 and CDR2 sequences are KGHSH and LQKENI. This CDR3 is CASSPPGAAHYGYTF. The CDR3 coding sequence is TGTGCCAGCTCACCACCGGGGGCAGCGCACTATGGCTACACCTTC. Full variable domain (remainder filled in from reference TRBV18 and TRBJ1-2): NAGVMQNPRHLVRRRGQEARLRCSPMKGHSHVYWYRQLPEEGLKFMVYLQKENIIDESGMPKERFSAEFPKEGPSILRIQQVVRGDSAAYFCASSPPGAAHYGYTFGSGTRLTVV.

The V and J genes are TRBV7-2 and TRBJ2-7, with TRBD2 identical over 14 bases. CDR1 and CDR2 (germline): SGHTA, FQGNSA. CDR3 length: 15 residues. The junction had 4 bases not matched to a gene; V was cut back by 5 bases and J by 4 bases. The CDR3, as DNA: TGTGCCAGCAGCCTGGGGACTAGCGGGAGATACGAGCAGTACTTC. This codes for CASSLGTSGRYEQYF.

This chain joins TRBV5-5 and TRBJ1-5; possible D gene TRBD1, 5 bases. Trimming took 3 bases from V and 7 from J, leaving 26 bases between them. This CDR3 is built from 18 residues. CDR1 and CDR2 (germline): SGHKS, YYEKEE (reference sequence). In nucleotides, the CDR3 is TGTGCCAGCAGCTACGCATACAAAACTGACAGTCCGCTCCAGCCCCAGCATTTT. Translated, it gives CASSYAYKTDSPLQPQHF. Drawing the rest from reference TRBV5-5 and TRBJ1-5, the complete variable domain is DAGVTQSPTHLIKTRGQQVTLRCSPISGHKSVSWYQQVLGQGPQFIFQYYEKEERGRGNFPDRFSARQFPNYSSELNVNALLLGDSALYLCASSYAYKTDSPLQPQHFGDGTRLSIL.

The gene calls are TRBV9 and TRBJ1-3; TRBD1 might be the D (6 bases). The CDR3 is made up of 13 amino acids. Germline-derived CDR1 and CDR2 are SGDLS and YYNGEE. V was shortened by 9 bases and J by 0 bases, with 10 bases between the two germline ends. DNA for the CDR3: TGTGCCACCTCCAGGGGCTCTGGAAACACCATATATTTT. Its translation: CATSRGSGNTIYF.

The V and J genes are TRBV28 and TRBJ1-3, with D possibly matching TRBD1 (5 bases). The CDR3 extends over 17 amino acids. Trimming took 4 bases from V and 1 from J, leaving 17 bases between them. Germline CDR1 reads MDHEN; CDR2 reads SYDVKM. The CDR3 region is CASSSLGGGKSGNTIYF. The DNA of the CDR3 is TGTGCCAGCAGTTCACTGGGGGGGGGAAAGTCTGGAAACACCATATATTTT. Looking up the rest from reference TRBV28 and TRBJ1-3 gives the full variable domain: DVKVTQSSRYLVKRTGEKVFLECVQDMDHENMFWYRQDPGLGLRLIYFSYDVKMKEKGDIPEGYSVSREKKERFSLILESASTNQTSMYLCASSSLGGGKSGNTIYFGEGSWLTVV.

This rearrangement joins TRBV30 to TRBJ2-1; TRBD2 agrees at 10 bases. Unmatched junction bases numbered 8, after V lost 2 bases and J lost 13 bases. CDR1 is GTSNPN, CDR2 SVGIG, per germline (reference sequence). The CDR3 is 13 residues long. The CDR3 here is CAWSSDSGRVQFF. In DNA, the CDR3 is TGTGCCTGGAGTTCTGACAGCGGGAGGGTTCAGTTCTTC.